These 21 T cell receptor beta chains were all obtained from the same sample, sequenced in a study of identical twins. TCRdb reanalysed the 5' RACE reads using MiXCR and keeps one entry per CDR3 protein. The data show about 890,000 distinct CDR3 sequences, about 12% seen once. These data were likewise used in another study, on yellow fever vaccine responses in identical twins.

Specimen: PBMCs. All receptors derive from a woman between 18 and 29 years old in good health.

This chain uses TRBV28 with TRBJ1-1; D gene uncertain. The CDR3 loop spans 14 amino acids. CDR1 and CDR2 from the germline V gene are MDHEN and SYDVKM. Trimming cost V 2 bases and J 3 bases, with 10 bases left between them. CDR3 DNA: TGTGCCAGCAGTTTAATTAGGGAGTACACTGAAGCTTTCTTT. Protein product: CASSLIREYTEAFF.

This clonotype was seen more than once but under ten times. The V and J genes are TRBV12-3 or TRBV12-4 and TRBJ2-3, with no clear D. The V end lost 3 bases, the J end lost 0 bases, and 7 bases lay between the germline ends. The CDR3 totals 14 residues. CDR3 sequence (DNA): TGTGCCAGCAGTTTCTCGCCTAGCACAGATACGCAGTATTTT. It yields the protein CASSFSPSTDTQYF.

This clonotype was counted only a few times. In DNA, the CDR3 is TGTGCCAGCAGCCCCCCGTTCCAGGGGCAGGGTGAGCAGTTCTTC. It is translated as CASSPPFQGQGEQFF. This chain joins TRBV9 and TRBJ2-1; TRBD1 might be the D (6 bases). Trimming removed 4 bases from V and 9 bases from J, with 20 bases in between. Germline V lookup: CDR1 SGDLS, CDR2 YYNGEE. This CDR3 spans 15 amino acids.

V gene TRBV5-6 combines with J gene TRBJ1-5; TRBD1 is a possible D gene (6 bases). The V end was cut by 1 base, the J end by 3 bases, with 11 bases between. The CDR3 length is 15 residues. Germline-derived CDR1 and CDR2 are SGHDT and YYEEEE. CDR3 sequence reads: CASSLLSGDNQPQHF. CDR3 nucleotides: TGTGCCAGCAGCTTGCTGTCAGGGGACAATCAGCCCCAGCATTTT.

This clonotype occurred a few times. This sequence joins TRBV20-1 and TRBJ1-2; 7 nucleotides agree with TRBD1. The germline V gene has CDR1 DFQATT and CDR2 SNEGSKA (reference sequence). Trimming at V came to 3 bases and at J to 6 bases, leaving 10 bases not matched to a gene. The CDR3 is 14 residues long. As DNA, the CDR3 is TGCAGTGCTAGGGCACAGGGGAGGACTGATGGCTACACCTTC. Its translation is CSARAQGRTDGYTF.

V and J are TRBV7-6 and TRBJ1-4; D unclear. Germline CDR1 reads SGHVS; CDR2 reads FNYEAQ. V dropped 7 bases and J dropped 0 bases, with 12 bases sitting between them. CDR3 length equals 15 residues. The chain's CDR3 is CASTLEAATNEKLFF. The CDR3 DNA reads TGTGCCAGCACTTTAGAGGCGGCAACTAATGAAAAACTGTTTTTT. The full variable domain, completed using reference TRBV7-6 and TRBJ1-4, is GAGVSQSPRYKVTKRGQDVALRCDPISGHVSLYWYRQALGQGPEFLTYFNYEAQQDKSGLPNDRFSAERPEGSISTLTIQRTEQRDSAMYRCASTLEAATNEKLFFGSGTQLSVL.

This clonotype was counted between two and nine times. This rearrangement joins TRBV10-3 to TRBJ1-5; the match to TRBD1 covers 7 bases. CDR1 and CDR2 (germline): ENHRY, SYGVKD. J was trimmed by 5 bases and V by 3 bases; bases with no gene match: 1. The CDR3 spans 13 residues. CDR3 DNA: TGTGCCATCAGTGAAACAGGGGATCAGCCCCAGCATTTT. It codes for CAISETGDQPQHF.

This clonotype was counted between two and nine times. The CDR3 is CSVRTVTGYEQYF. DNA of the CDR3: TGCAGCGTTCGGACAGTTACCGGTTACGAGCAGTACTTC. The V call is TRBV29-1, the J call TRBJ2-7, with a weak D call TRBD1 (6 bases). The V end was cut by 5 bases, the J end by 4 bases, with 15 bases between. This CDR3 contains 13 residues. The V gene's germline CDR1 is SQVTM and CDR2 ANQGSEA.

This clonotype appeared a few times. The chain joins TRBV7-2 to TRBJ1-1, with D possibly TRBD1 on 6 matching bases. The germline V gene has CDR1 SGHTA and CDR2 FQGNSA. Trimming cost V 2 bases and J 8 bases, with 18 bases left between them. This CDR3 has 15 residues. This CDR3 is CASSLMGLGTKEAFF. As DNA, the CDR3 is TGTGCCAGCAGCTTAATGGGCTTGGGGACAAAAGAAGCTTTCTTT.

This clonotype was counted many times. The chain carries TRBV3-1 and TRBJ2-6, with D possibly being TRBD1 (5 bases). This CDR3 is built from 18 residues. Germline-derived CDR1 and CDR2 are LGHDT and YNNKEL (reference sequence). Trimming removed 2 bases at V and 2 bases at J, with 16 bases between. The CDR3 bases are TGTGCCAGCAGCCAATTCCAGGGCAAATTCACTGGGGCCAACGTCCTGACTTTC. Protein sequence: CASSQFQGKFTGANVLTF.

The V call is TRBV7-8, the J call TRBJ2-7, with D possibly being TRBD1 or TRBD2 (6 bases each). Germline V CDR1 and CDR2: SGHVS, FQNEAQ. This CDR3 region has 16 residues. With 2 bases removed from V and 4 bases from J, the gap between germline ends came to 18 bases. CDR3 residues: CASSLPGTSRGYEQYF. The CDR3 DNA reads as TGTGCCAGCAGCTTACCCGGGACTTCTAGGGGGTACGAGCAGTACTTC.

This rearrangement joins TRBV29-1 to TRBJ2-5; TRBD1 might be the D (6 bases). V was clipped by 6 bases and J by 1 base, with 12 bases between them. Per germline, CDR1 SQVTM and CDR2 ANQGSEA. This CDR3 has 13 amino acids. DNA for the CDR3: TGCAGCGTCCGAGGGGGAGCCCAAGAGACCCAGTACTTC. Its translation: CSVRGGAQETQYF. Using reference TRBV29-1 and TRBJ2-5 for the parts outside the CDR3, the full variable domain is SAVISQKPSRDICQRGTSLTIQCQVDSQVTMMFWYRQQPGQSLTLIATANQGSEATYESGFVIDKFPISRPNLTFSTLTVSNMSPEDSSIYLCSVRGGAQETQYFGPGTRLLVL.

J is TRBJ2-5 and V is TRBV5-1; 7 bases agree with TRBD1. The germline gives CDR1 SGHRS, CDR2 YFSETQ. V lost 0 bases and J lost 5; bases outside the gene matches: 4. The CDR3 totals 14 residues. The CDR3 region is CASSLGYRGETQYF. In DNA, the CDR3 is TGCGCCAGCAGCTTGGGGTACAGGGGTGAGACCCAGTACTTC.

The chain recombines TRBV2 with TRBJ2-4, with 7 nucleotides matching TRBD1. CDR3 size: 14 residues. The V segment lost 6 bases and the J segment 8 bases; nucleotides outside the gene matches: 10. Germline CDR1 SNHLY, CDR2 FYNNEI. CDR3 DNA sequence: TGTGCCAGCAGCAGGACAGGTTTTGGGGACATTCAGTACTTC. Translated: CASSRTGFGDIQYF.

The rearrangement joins TRBV11-2 to TRBJ2-1, with D hard to call. The V and J ends lost 5 bases and 12 bases respectively, with 17 bases between them. The CDR3 covers 13 residues. The germline gives CDR1 SGHAT, CDR2 FQNNGV. The DNA for the CDR3 is TGTGCCAGCAGCCCGGCCCTTCTTGGTTGGCAGTTCTTC. Protein product: CASSPALLGWQFF.

Ten or more counts support this clonotype. The V and J genes are TRBV5-1 and TRBJ2-1; 7 bases align to TRBD2. The germline gives CDR1 SGHRS, CDR2 YFSETQ. The CDR3 loop spans 14 amino acids. With 5 bases clipped from V and 3 bases from J, the junction kept 5 bases outside the gene matches. CDR3 sequence reads: CASRARGDYNEQFF. CDR3 in DNA: TGCGCCAGCAGGGCCCGGGGGGACTACAATGAGCAGTTCTTC.

This clonotype has at least ten counts. The CDR3 is CASSQDTSYEQYF. The CDR3 region has the DNA TGTGCCAGCAGCCAGGACACTTCCTACGAGCAGTACTTC. This chain joins TRBV2 and TRBJ2-7; D perhaps matches TRBD1 (5 bases). The CDR3 extends over 13 amino acids. CDR1 and CDR2 from the germline V gene are SNHLY and FYNNEI. V dropped 6 bases and J dropped 1 base, with 10 bases sitting between them.

This clonotype was seen a handful of times. V is TRBV19 and J is TRBJ1-2, with 7 positions matching TRBD1. The CDR3 sequence is 15 residues long. J lost 4 bases, V lost 6 bases, and 11 bases had no gene match. Looked up from germline, CDR1 is LNHDA and CDR2 is SQIVND (reference sequence). Written as DNA, the CDR3 is TGTGCCAGTAGCCGGCAGGGGGACGAAACCTATGGCTACACCTTC. It translates to CASSRQGDETYGYTF. The full variable domain, with the rest looked up from reference TRBV19 and TRBJ1-2, is DGGITQSPKYLFRKEGQNVTLSCEQNLNHDAMYWYRQDPGQGLRLIYYSQIVNDFQKGDIAEGYSVSREKKESFPLTVTSAQKNPTAFYLCASSRQGDETYGYTFGSGTRLTVV.

In this sample, this clonotype turned up many times. The rearrangement joins TRBV20-1 to TRBJ2-2; no clear D gene. Trimming shortened V by 5 bases and J by 7 bases, and 11 bases separated the two germline ends. This CDR3 spans 12 amino acids. Germline V gene lookup returns CDR1 DFQATT and CDR2 SNEGSKA (reference sequence). Written as DNA, the CDR3 is TGCAGTGCTCCCTCCGCGATCGGGGAGCTGTTTTTT. Its translation: CSAPSAIGELFF.

The table lists this clonotype with a few counts. V usage is TRBV29-1 and J usage is TRBJ2-1; D is unclear. Trimming pared 3 bases from V and 4 bases from J, leaving 10 bases between. In germline, CDR1 is SQVTM, CDR2 ANQGSEA. The CDR3 is made up of 13 amino acids. The CDR3 nucleotides are TGCAGCGTTGAGCCTAGGGATTACAATGAGCAGTTCTTC. Translation gives CSVEPRDYNEQFF.

The chain recombines TRBV9 with TRBJ2-4; unclear D gene. The germline V and J ends were trimmed by 2 bases and 13 bases, with 13 bases remaining between them. Germline V lookup: CDR1 SGDLS, CDR2 YYNGEE. This CDR3 is 12 amino acids long. Here the CDR3 DNA reads TGTGCCAGCAGCGTCAGCTCAGACAAACAGTACTTC. Its protein is CASSVSSDKQYF.